Sequencing of this TCR beta chain was carried out in a study of CD8 T cell repertoires and HIV-1 epitope variants. Study-wide context: Tested: three Gag epitope families, Nef HW9 and YT9.

The CDR3 contains 17 residues. Looked up from germline, CDR1 is MNHEY and CDR2 is SMNVEV (reference sequence). V lost 0 bases to trimming and J lost 0 bases, with 9 bases between them. In regard to this clone: The antigen is not known.

The assay was immunoSEQ multiplex PCR, and TCRdb's table has in-frame clones only and misses some. This table holds about 5,000 clones, about three fifths found once. Sequenced input: cultured CD8+ T cells derived from PBMCs. The receptor comes from a male donor with HIV. V and J are TRBV27 and TRBJ1-6; D not resolved. The CDR3 nucleotides read TGTGCCAGCAGTTTATCCTCTGAATACTCCTATAATTCACCCCTCCACTTT. Its translation: CASSLSSEYSYNSPLHF.